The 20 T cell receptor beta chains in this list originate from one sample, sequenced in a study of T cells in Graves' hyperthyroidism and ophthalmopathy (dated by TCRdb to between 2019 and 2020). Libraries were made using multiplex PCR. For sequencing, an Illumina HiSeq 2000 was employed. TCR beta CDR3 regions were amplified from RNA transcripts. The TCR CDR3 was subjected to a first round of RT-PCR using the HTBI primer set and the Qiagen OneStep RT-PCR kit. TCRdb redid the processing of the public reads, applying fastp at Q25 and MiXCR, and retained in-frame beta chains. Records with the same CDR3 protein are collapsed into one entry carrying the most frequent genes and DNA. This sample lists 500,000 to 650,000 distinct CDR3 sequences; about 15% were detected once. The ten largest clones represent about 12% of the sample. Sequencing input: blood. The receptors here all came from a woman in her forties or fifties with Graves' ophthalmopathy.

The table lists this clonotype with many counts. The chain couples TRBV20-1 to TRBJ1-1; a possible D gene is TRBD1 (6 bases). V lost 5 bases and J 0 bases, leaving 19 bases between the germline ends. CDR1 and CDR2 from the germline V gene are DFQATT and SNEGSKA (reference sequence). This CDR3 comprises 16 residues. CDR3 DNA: TGCAGTGCTTCCCTAAACTGGGACACCCTGAACACTGAAGCTTTCTTT. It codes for CSASLNWDTLNTEAFF.

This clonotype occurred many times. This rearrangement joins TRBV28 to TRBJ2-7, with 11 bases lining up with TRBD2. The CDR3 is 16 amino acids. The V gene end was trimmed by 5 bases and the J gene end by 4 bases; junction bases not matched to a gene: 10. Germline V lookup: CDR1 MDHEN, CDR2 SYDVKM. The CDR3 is CASSIAIAGGLYEQYF. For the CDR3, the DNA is TGTGCCAGCAGTATAGCGATAGCGGGAGGGCTGTACGAGCAGTACTTC. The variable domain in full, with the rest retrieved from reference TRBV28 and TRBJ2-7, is DVKVTQSSRYLVKRTGEKVFLECVQDMDHENMFWYRQDPGLGLRLIYFSYDVKMKEKGDIPEGYSVSREKKERFSLILESASTNQTSMYLCASSIAIAGGLYEQYFGPGTRLTVT.

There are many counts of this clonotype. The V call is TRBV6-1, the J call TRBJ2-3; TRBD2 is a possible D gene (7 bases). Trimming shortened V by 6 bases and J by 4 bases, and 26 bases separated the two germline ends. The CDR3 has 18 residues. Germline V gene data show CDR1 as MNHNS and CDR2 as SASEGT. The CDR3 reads CASSRASGGRGDPDTQYF. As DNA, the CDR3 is TGTGCCAGCAGCAGGGCTAGCGGAGGGAGGGGGGACCCAGATACGCAGTATTTT.

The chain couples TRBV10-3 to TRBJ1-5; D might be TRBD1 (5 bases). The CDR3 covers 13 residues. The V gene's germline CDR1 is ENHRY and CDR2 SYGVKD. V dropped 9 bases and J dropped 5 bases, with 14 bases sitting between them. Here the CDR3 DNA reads TGTGCCATTAAAGGGGAGGTGGATCAGCCCCAGCATTTT. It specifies CAIKGEVDQPQHF.

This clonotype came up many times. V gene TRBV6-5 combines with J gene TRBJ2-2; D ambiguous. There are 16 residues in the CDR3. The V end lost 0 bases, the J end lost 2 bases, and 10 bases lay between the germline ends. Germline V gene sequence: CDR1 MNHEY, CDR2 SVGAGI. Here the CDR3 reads CASSYSIAVNTGELFF. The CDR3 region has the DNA TGTGCCAGCAGTTACTCGATTGCGGTTAACACCGGGGAGCTGTTTTTT.

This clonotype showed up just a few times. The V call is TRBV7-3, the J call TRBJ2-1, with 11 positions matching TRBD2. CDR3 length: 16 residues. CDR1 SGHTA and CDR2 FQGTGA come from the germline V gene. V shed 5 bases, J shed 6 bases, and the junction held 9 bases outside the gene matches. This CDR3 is CASSRIAGGSGNEQFF. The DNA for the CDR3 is TGTGCCAGCAGCCGTATAGCGGGAGGGTCGGGCAATGAGCAGTTCTTC.

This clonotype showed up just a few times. CDR3 in DNA: TGTGCCTGGAGTGAAGCTTTCTTT. The encoded protein is CAWSEAFF. The V and J genes are TRBV30 and TRBJ1-1, with D hard to call. V was cut by 1 base and J by 9 bases, with 0 bases left in between. There are 8 residues in the CDR3. CDR1 is GTSNPN, CDR2 SVGIG, per germline (reference sequence).

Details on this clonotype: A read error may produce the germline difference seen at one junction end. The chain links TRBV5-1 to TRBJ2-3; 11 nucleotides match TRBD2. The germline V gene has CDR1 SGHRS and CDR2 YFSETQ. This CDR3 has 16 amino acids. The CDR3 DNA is TGCGCCAGCAGCTTGGTGGGACTAGCGGACACAGGTACGCAGTATTTT. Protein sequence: CASSLVGLADTGTQYF.

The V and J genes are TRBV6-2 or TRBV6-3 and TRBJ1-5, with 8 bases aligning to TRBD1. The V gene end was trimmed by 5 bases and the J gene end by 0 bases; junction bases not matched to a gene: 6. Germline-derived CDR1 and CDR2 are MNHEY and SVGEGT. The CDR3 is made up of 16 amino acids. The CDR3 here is CASSRQGTHSNQPQHF. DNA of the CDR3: TGTGCCAGCAGTCGACAGGGGACACATAGCAATCAGCCCCAGCATTTT.

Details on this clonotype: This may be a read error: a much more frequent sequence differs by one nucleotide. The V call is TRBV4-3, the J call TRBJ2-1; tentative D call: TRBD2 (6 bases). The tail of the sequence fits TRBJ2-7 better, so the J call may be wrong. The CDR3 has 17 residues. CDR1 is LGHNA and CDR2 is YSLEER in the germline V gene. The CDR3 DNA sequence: TGCGCCAGCAGCCAAGATGGTGGAGGGGTGACCTACAATGAGCAGTACTTC. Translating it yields CASSQDGGGVTYNEQYF.

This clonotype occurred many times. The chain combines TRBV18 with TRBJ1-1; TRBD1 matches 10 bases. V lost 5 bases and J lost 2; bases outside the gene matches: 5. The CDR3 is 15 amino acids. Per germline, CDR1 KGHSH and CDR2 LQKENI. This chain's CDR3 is CASSYGQGGNTEAFF. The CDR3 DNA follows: TGTGCCAGCTCATACGGACAGGGGGGTAACACTGAAGCTTTCTTT.

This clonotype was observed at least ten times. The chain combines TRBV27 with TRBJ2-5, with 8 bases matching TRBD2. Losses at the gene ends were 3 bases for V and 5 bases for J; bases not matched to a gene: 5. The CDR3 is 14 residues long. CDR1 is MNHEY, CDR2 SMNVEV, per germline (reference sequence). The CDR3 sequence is CASSFLAGRETQYF. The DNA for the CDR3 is TGTGCCAGCAGTTTCTTAGCGGGAAGGGAGACCCAGTACTTC.

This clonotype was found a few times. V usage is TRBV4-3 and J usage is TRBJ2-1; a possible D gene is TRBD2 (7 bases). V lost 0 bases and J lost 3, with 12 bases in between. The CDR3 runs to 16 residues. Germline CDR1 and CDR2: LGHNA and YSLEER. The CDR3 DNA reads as TGCGCCAGCAGCCAAGATCAGCGGGACAACTACAATGAGCAGTTCTTC. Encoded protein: CASSQDQRDNYNEQFF.

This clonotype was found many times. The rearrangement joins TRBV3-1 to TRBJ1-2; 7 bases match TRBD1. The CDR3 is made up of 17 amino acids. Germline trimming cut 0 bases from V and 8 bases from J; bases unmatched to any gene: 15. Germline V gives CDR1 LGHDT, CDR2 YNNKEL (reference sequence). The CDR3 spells CASSQESIPLDRAGYTF. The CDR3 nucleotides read TGTGCCAGCAGCCAAGAGTCCATTCCCCTCGACAGGGCCGGCTACACCTTC. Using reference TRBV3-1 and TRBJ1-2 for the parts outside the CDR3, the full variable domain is DTAVSQTPKYLVTQMGNDKSIKCEQNLGHDTMYWYKQDSKKFLKIMFSYNNKELIINETVPNRFSPKSPDKAHLNLHINSLELGDSAVYFCASSQESIPLDRAGYTFGSGTRLTVV.

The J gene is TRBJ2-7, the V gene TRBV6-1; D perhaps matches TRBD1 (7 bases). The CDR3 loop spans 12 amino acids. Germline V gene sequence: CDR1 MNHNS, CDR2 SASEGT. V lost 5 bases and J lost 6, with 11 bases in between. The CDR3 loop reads CASSRQGGEQYF. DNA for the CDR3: TGTGCCAGCAGTAGGCAGGGGGGCGAGCAGTACTTC.

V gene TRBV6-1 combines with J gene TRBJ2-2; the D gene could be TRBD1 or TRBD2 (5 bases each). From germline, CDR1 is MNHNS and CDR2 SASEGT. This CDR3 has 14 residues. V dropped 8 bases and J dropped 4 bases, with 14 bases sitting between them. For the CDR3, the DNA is TGTGCCAGCCTGAGGGGCGTTGGCACCGGGGAGCTGTTTTTT. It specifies CASLRGVGTGELFF.

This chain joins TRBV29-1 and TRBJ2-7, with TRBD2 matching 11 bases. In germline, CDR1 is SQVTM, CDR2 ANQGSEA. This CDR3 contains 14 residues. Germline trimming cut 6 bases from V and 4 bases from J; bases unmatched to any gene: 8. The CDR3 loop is CSVTMGLADYEQYF. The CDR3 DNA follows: TGCAGCGTCACGATGGGACTAGCGGATTACGAGCAGTACTTC.

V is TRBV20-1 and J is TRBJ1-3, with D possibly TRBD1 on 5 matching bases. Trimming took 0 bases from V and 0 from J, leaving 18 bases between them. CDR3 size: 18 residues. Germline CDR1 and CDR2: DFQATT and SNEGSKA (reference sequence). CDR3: CSARERGKGHNSGNTIYF. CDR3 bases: TGCAGTGCTAGAGAGAGGGGTAAAGGACACAACTCTGGAAACACCATATATTTT.

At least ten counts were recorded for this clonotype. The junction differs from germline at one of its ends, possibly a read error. The CDR3 DNA sequence: TGTGCCAGCAGTTATTCCCCTAGCGGGAGGGCCTCGGCTTACAATGACCAGTTCTTC. Protein: CASSYSPSGRASAYNDQFF. The V gene is TRBV6-2 or TRBV6-3, the J gene TRBJ2-1; TRBD2 matches 12 bases. Germline lookup yields CDR1 MNHEY and CDR2 SVGEGT. The CDR3 sequence is 19 residues long.

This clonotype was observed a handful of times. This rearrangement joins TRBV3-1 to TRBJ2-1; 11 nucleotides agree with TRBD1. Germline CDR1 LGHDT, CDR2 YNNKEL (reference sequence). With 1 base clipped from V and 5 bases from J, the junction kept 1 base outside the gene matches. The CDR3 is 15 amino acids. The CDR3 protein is CASSQGTGGHNEQFF. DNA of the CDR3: TGTGCCAGCAGCCAAGGGACAGGGGGCCACAATGAGCAGTTCTTC.